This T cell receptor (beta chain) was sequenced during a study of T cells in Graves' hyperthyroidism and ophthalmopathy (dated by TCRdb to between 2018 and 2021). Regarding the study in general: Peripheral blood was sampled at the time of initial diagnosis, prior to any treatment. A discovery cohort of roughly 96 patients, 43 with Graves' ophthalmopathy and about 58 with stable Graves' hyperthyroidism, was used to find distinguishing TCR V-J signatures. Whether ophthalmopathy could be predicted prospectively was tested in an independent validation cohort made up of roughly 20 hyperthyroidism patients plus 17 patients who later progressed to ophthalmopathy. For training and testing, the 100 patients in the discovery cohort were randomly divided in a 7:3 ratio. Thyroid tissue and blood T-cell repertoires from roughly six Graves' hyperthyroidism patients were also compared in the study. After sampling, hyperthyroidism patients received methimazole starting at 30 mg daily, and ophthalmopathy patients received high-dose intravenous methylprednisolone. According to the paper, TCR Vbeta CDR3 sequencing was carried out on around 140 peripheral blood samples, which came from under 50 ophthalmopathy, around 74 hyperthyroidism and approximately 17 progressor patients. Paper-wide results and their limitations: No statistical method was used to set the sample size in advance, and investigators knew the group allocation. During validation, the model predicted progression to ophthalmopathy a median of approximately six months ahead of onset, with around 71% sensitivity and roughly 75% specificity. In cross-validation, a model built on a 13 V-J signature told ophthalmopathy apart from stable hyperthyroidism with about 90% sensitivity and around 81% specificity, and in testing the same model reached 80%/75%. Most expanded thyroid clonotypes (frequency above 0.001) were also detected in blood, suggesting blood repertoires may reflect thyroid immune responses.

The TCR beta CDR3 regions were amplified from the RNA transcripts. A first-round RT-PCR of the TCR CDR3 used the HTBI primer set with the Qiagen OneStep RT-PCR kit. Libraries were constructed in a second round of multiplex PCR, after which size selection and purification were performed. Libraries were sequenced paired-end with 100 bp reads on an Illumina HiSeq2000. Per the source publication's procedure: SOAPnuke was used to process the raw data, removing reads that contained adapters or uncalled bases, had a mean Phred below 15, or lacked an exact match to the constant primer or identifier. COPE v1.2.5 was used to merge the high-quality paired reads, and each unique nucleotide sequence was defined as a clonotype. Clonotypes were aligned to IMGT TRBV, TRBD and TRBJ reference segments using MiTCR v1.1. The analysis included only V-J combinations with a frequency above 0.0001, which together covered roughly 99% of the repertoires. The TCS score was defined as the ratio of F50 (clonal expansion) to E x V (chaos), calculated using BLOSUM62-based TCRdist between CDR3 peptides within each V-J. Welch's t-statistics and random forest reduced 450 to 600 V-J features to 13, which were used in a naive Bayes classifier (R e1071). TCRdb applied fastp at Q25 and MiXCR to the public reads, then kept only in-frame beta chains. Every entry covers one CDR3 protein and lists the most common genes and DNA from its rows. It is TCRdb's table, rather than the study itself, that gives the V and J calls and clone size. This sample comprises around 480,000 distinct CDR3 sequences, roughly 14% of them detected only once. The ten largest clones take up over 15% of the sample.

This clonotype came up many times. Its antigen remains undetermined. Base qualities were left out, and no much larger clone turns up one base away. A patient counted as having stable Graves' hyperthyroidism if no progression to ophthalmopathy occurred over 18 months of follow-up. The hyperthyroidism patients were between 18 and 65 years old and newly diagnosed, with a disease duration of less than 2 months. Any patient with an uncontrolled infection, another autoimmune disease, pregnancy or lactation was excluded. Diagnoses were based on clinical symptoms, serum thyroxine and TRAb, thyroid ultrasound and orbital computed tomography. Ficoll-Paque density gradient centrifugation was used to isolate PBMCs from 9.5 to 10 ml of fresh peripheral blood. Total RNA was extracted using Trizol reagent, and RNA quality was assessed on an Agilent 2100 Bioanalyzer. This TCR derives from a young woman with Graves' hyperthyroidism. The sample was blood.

Here is the DNA: TGTGCCAGCGCCAGGGAGGTCCAAGAGACCCAGTACTTC. Translated, this gives CASAREVQETQYF. In this chain, TRBV2 is recombined with TRBJ2-5, and perhaps TRBD2 as D gene, on 6 matching bases. Taken from cysteine to phenylalanine, the CDR3 has 13 residues. Only CDR3 DNA remains: 39 bases, in frame from the first base. Sequences SNHLY (CDR1) and FYNNEI (CDR2) are obtained from the germline V gene. V is pared back by 8 bases and J by 1 base, with 11 bases lying between the germline termini. Here the CDR3 is joined to the reference TRBV2 and TRBJ2-5 genes, and the full variable domain is: EPEVTQTPSHQVTQMGQEVILRCVPISNHLYFYWYRQILGQKVEFLVSFYNNEISEKSEIFDDQFSVERPDGSNFTLKIRSTKLEDSAMYFCASAREVQETQYFGPGTRLLVL.